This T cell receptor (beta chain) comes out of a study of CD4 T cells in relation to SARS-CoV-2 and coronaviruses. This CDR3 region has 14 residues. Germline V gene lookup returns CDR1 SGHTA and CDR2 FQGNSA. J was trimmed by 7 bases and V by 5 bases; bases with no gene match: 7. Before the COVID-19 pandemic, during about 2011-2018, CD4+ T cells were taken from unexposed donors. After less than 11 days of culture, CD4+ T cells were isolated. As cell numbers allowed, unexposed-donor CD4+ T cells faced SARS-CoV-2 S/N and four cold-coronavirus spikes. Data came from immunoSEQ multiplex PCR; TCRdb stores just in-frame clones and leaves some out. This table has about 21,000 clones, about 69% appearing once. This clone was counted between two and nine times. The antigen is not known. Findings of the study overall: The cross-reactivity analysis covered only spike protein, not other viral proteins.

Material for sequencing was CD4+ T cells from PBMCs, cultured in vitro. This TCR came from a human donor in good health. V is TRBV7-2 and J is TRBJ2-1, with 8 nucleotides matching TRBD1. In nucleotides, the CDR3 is TGTGCCAGCAGCGCCACGACAGGGGCAAATGAGCAGTTCTTC. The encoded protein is CASSATTGANEQFF. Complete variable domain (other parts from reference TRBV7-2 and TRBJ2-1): GAGVSQSPSNKVTEKGKDVELRCDPISGHTALYWYRQSLGQGLEFLIYFQGNSAPDKSGLPSDRFSAERTGGSVSTLTIQRTQQEDSAVYLCASSATTGANEQFFGPGTRLTVL.